This T cell receptor beta chain derives from a study of blood T cell repertoires in COVID-19. Sequencing was performed with immunoSEQ multiplex PCR; in TCRdb, only in-frame clones are kept and a portion is missing. The table records about 300,000 clones, about four fifths of them present only once. J lost 4 bases, V lost 3 bases, and 14 bases had no gene match. CDR1 and CDR2 (germline): GTSNPN, SVGIG (reference sequence). CDR3 size: 17 residues. The genes are TRBV30 and TRBJ2-2; 7 bases fit TRBD2. The material sequenced was peripheral blood. The TCR comes from a human donor with COVID-19, enrolled during active disease. The donor label of this sample is uncertain. The CDR3: CAWSGWTAGDRTGELFF. The CDR3 bases are TGTGCCTGGAGCGGCTGGACTGCGGGAGACCGCACCGGGGAGCTGTTTTTT.